One and the same sample provided the 15 T cell receptor beta chains below, sequenced in a study of blood T cell repertoires in COVID-19. Here immunoSEQ multiplex PCR was the method, and the copy in TCRdb shows in-frame clones only, minus some. The sample holds about 400,000 clones, roughly 90% seen once. Sequencing was carried out using peripheral blood. Receptors were obtained from a man in his forties with acute or convalescent COVID-19.

This clone came up a few times. This rearrangement joins TRBV12-3 or TRBV12-4 to TRBJ2-3; D is undetermined. Trimming took 10 bases from V and 0 from J, leaving 8 bases between them. The CDR3 covers 12 residues. The CDR3 spells CATRASTDTQYF. The CDR3 DNA reads TGTGCCACCAGAGCCAGCACAGATACGCAGTATTTT.

This clone was observed a handful of times. The chain has TRBV6-5 and TRBJ2-7; D unresolved. The length of the CDR3 is 15 residues. Germline CDR1 and CDR2: MNHEY and SVGAGI. V was clipped by 0 bases and J by 1 base, with 10 bases between them. CDR3 bases: TGTGCCAGCAGTTACTCGATTGCACTGTCCTACGAGCAGTACTTC. It specifies CASSYSIALSYEQYF.

About this clone itself: In the same sample, other DNA sequences code for this CDR3. V is TRBV12-3 or TRBV12-4 and J is TRBJ2-1, with unresolved D. This CDR3 is built from 11 residues. Trimming took 3 bases from V and 7 from J, leaving 4 bases between them. DNA of the CDR3: TGTGCCAGCAGTTTTTCTAATGAGCAGTTCTTC. This translates into CASSFSNEQFF.

CDR3 bases: TGTGCCAGCAGTTTATGGGGGGCTATTGCGAACACCGGGGAGCTGTTTTTT. It codes for CASSLWGAIANTGELFF. V gene TRBV28 combines with J gene TRBJ2-2, with D perhaps matching TRBD1 (6 bases). The V end was cut by 0 bases, the J end by 0 bases, with 11 bases between. From germline, CDR1 is MDHEN and CDR2 SYDVKM. This CDR3 has 17 amino acids.

This rearrangement joins TRBV7-6 to TRBJ2-5; TRBD1 aligns across 10 bases. This CDR3 region has 16 residues. V gave up 3 bases and J gave up 0 bases; unmatched junction bases: 4. Germline CDR1 reads SGHVS; CDR2 reads FNYEAQ. This chain's CDR3 is CASSFGTGANQETQYF. CDR3 nucleotides: TGTGCCAGCAGCTTTGGGACAGGGGCGAACCAAGAGACCCAGTACTTC.

This chain uses TRBV10-1 with TRBJ2-2; a weak D match, TRBD2 (5 bases). V was cut by 0 bases and J by 8 bases, with 7 bases left in between. The CDR3 covers 13 residues. Germline CDR1 and CDR2: WNHNN and SYGVQD (reference sequence). The CDR3 here is CASSESGVGELFF. The CDR3 DNA reads as TGCGCCAGCAGTGAGTCGGGAGTGGGGGAGCTGTTTTTT.

The gene calls are TRBV20-1 and TRBJ2-7; 10 nucleotides align to TRBD1. The CDR3 consists of 12 residues. Germline loops: CDR1 DFQATT, CDR2 SNEGSKA (reference sequence). V gave up 3 bases and J gave up 7 bases; unmatched junction bases: 3. The CDR3 DNA reads as TGCAGTGCTAGTGACAGGGGGCGGGAGCAGTACTTC. Amino acid sequence: CSASDRGREQYF.

The chain has TRBV6-5 and TRBJ1-5, with D perhaps matching TRBD1 (5 bases). CDR1 and CDR2 (germline): MNHEY, SVGAGI. The CDR3 is 15 amino acids. Trimming removed 1 base at V and 7 bases at J, with 14 bases between. CDR3 in DNA: TGTGCCAGCAGTTACTGGGGGGGGGTAATCCAGCCCCAGCATTTT. Translated: CASSYWGGVIQPQHF.

J is TRBJ1-5 and V is TRBV13; 7 bases line up with TRBD1. V trimming: 4 bases; J trimming: 3 bases; junction bases outside the gene matches: 3. Germline V gives CDR1 PRHDT, CDR2 FYEKMQ (reference sequence). The CDR3 contains 14 residues. The CDR3 sequence: CASSSGGPNQPQHF. The CDR3 DNA reads TGTGCCAGCAGCTCAGGGGGGCCCAATCAGCCCCAGCATTTT.

This clone was observed a handful of times. The rearrangement links TRBV7-9 to TRBJ1-4, with D hard to call. This CDR3 has 17 amino acids. Germline V CDR1 and CDR2: SEHNR, FQNEAQ (reference sequence). The germline V and J ends were trimmed by 2 bases and 0 bases, with 13 bases remaining between them. Written as DNA, the CDR3 is TGTGCCAGCAGCTTAAAAGGCGGAACTACAACTAATGAAAAACTGTTTTTT. It codes for CASSLKGGTTTNEKLFF.

CDR3 in amino acids: CASSLVGAGEKLFF. CDR3 nucleotide sequence: TGTGCCAGCAGCTTAGTAGGGGCCGGTGAAAAACTGTTTTTT. This rearrangement joins TRBV7-9 to TRBJ1-4, with D possibly matching TRBD1 (5 bases). Trimming took 1 base from V and 7 from J, leaving 10 bases between them. The length of the CDR3 is 14 residues. From germline, CDR1 is SEHNR and CDR2 FQNEAQ (reference sequence).

The chain combines TRBV19 with TRBJ1-2, with TRBD1 matching over 12 bases. The ends lost 6 bases at V and 6 bases at J; junction bases unmatched: 11. CDR3 length: 16 amino acids. The germline gives CDR1 LNHDA, CDR2 SQIVND (reference sequence). This CDR3 is CASRGTGGAVQHGYTF. In nucleotides, the CDR3 is TGTGCCAGTAGGGGGACAGGGGGCGCAGTTCAACATGGCTACACCTTC.

The rearrangement joins TRBV12-3 or TRBV12-4 to TRBJ1-1; D is unclear. This CDR3 has 13 residues. Trimming took off 4 bases at V and 1 base at J, with 7 bases between the two ends. CDR3: CASSSRQNTEAFF. CDR3 DNA: TGTGCCAGCAGTTCCAGACAGAACACTGAAGCTTTCTTT.

This chain connects TRBV5-7 to TRBJ1-5; D is perhaps TRBD1 (6 bases). TRBV5-7 is an ORF, with its function uncertain. This CDR3 comprises 17 residues. Trimming shortened V by 4 bases and J by 2 bases, and 19 bases separated the two germline ends. In nucleotides, the CDR3 is TGTGCCAGCAGCAGGAGGGGGGGACACAATTGCAATCAGCCCCAGCATTTT. Encoded protein: CASSRRGGHNCNQPQHF.

This clone was detected once. This chain joins TRBV5-6 and TRBJ2-7; a possible D gene is TRBD1 (6 bases). The CDR3 covers 13 residues. The V end was cut by 4 bases, the J end by 4 bases, with 12 bases between. Germline V gives CDR1 SGHDT, CDR2 YYEEEE. The CDR3, as DNA: TGTGCCAGCAGCCCCCTTCAGGGGTACGAGCAGTACTTC. Translated, it gives CASSPLQGYEQYF.